The 3 T cell receptor beta chains presented below share a single source sample, sequenced in a study of blood T cell repertoires in COVID-19. This table comes from immunoSEQ multiplex PCR, and its TCRdb copy is limited to in-frame clones, with some not included. Of tens of thousands of clones in the sample, 70% to 90% were seen once. Sequencing input: peripheral blood. These receptors were collected from a man aged 45-60 years with active COVID-19.

The J gene is TRBJ2-3, the V gene TRBV5-6; 7 nucleotides match TRBD1. Trimming at V came to 0 bases and at J to 4 bases, leaving 8 bases not matched to a gene. Germline CDR1 and CDR2: SGHDT and YYEEEE. This CDR3 spans 16 amino acids. The CDR3 is CASSLVIGGIPDTQYF. CDR3 in DNA: TGTGCCAGCAGCTTGGTTATAGGGGGCATTCCAGATACGCAGTATTTT.

The genes are TRBV24-1 and TRBJ2-3, with 7 bases aligning to TRBD2. Germline loops: CDR1 KGHDR, CDR2 SFDVKD. The CDR3 length is 13 residues. Germline trimming cut 6 bases from V and 11 bases from J; bases unmatched to any gene: 10. The CDR3 sequence is CATSRPGLPMQYF. CDR3 bases: TGTGCCACCAGTCGACCGGGACTACCTATGCAGTATTTT.

V is TRBV5-1 and J is TRBJ2-3; a possible D gene is TRBD1 (5 bases). Germline assignment: CDR1 SGHRS and CDR2 YFSETQ. The CDR3 covers 15 residues. The V gene lost 5 bases and the J gene lost 0 bases, with 13 bases spanning the gap. The CDR3 protein is CASRPQGPSTDTQYF. The CDR3 DNA sequence: TGCGCCAGCAGACCCCAGGGCCCCAGCACAGATACGCAGTATTTT.